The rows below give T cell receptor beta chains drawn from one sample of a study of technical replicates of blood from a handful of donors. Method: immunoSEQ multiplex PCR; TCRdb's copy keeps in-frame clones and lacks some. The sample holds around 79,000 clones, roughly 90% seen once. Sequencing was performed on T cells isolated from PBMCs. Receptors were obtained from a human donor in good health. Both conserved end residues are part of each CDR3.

CDR3aa: CASSPNFRGEQYF; v_gene: TRBV5-6
CDR3aa: CASSPEEGLRVTEAFF; v_gene: TRBV7-3
CDR3aa: CASSAQMDGAYNEQFF; v_gene: TRBV11-2
CDR3aa: CASSLALYGELFF; v_gene: TRBV7-9
CDR3aa: CASSHPPGDTGDYGYTF; v_gene: TRBV4-1
CDR3aa: CASSQVQLAGDEQFF; v_gene: TRBV4-1
CDR3aa: CASSSSLTIYNYGYTF; v_gene: TRBV5-1
CDR3aa: CASSPQGSSYNSPLHF; v_gene: TRBV11-3
CDR3aa: CAWEQGKLSSYNSPLHF; v_gene: TRBV30
CDR3aa: CASSEEGGNYGYTF; v_gene: TRBV6-1
CDR3aa: CASSDFLGQGNGYTF; v_gene: TRBV27
CDR3aa: CAISAQGTEAFF; v_gene: TRBV10-3
CDR3aa: CASSQDGTTLTQYF; v_gene: TRBV5-1
CDR3aa: CASRDFSTDTQYF; v_gene: TRBV2
CDR3aa: CSVEKDTRVDEQFF; v_gene: TRBV29-1
CDR3aa: CSVGAGLAAGELFF; v_gene: TRBV29-1
CDR3aa: CASSSLAGGRTDTQYF; v_gene: TRBV27
CDR3aa: CASSPPSGSGRNEQFF; v_gene: TRBV18
CDR3aa: CASSVAQHYGYTF; v_gene: TRBV9
CDR3aa: CASSLGGGTDSWGYTF; v_gene: TRBV5-1
CDR3aa: CASRPSGSYEQYF; v_gene: TRBV5-1
CDR3aa: CASTRLPYRQGGSGNTIYF; v_gene: TRBV9
CDR3aa: CAWRIAGEKLFF; v_gene: TRBV30
CDR3aa: CASSFTGARGYGYTF; v_gene: TRBV27
CDR3aa: CASSDSPLAGTGNEQFF; v_gene: TRBV2
CDR3aa: CASSPETGGRTEAFF; v_gene: TRBV5-1
CDR3aa: CASRAILRGSNQPQHF; v_gene: TRBV27
CDR3aa: CSGAITGFSGNTIYF; v_gene: TRBV29-1
CDR3aa: CASSLNRPYQETQYF; v_gene: TRBV7-9
CDR3aa: CASSQVDSGRRFF; v_gene: TRBV4-1
CDR3aa: CASSFCPTGSSYEQYF; v_gene: TRBV21-1
CDR3aa: CASSRGTSETYNEQFF; v_gene: TRBV4-1
CDR3aa: CASSISGRETYGYTF; v_gene: TRBV19
CDR3aa: CASSFGSGETQYF; v_gene: TRBV5-1
CDR3aa: CASSEAGQGYYGYTF; v_gene: TRBV6-1
CDR3aa: CAIREDRDWDTQYF; v_gene: TRBV10-3
CDR3aa: CASSLMLGGNEQFF; v_gene: TRBV11-2
CDR3aa: CASSPQGVGYGYTF; v_gene: TRBV5-1
CDR3aa: CARSQGRGGYNEQFF; v_gene: TRBV2
CDR3aa: CASSQDPSGPHTDTQYF; v_gene: TRBV14
CDR3aa: CASSIVLAGGNQETQYF; v_gene: TRBV19
CDR3aa: CASRGQGKGSNQPQHF; v_gene: TRBV27
CDR3aa: CASSVSGIGTDTQYF; v_gene: TRBV2
CDR3aa: CASSSETGLSEAFF; v_gene: TRBV11-2
CDR3aa: CASSLVPGQGRETQYF; v_gene: TRBV7-7
CDR3aa: CASSPIGQGVAGELFF; v_gene: TRBV4-2
CDR3aa: CASSRTATKTTQYF; v_gene: TRBV5-1
CDR3aa: CASSAGTSGGYEQFF; v_gene: TRBV10-1
CDR3aa: CASSIRDYGQFF; v_gene: TRBV19
CDR3aa: CASSQDGTLWDQPQHF; v_gene: TRBV4-2
CDR3aa: CASNPTFTGELFF; v_gene: TRBV5-1
CDR3aa: CASSQDVEGGWDTQYF; v_gene: TRBV4-2